Here is one TCR beta chain with its context. This clonotype came up many times. Its recognized antigen is unknown. It has no much larger one-base neighbor in the sample; base qualities were not kept. The sample belongs to a study of T cell repertoires in cytomegalovirus infection (dated by TCRdb to the late 2010s). General notes on the study: Because public TCR beta signatures pointed to carriage of CMV infection together with the matching HLA type, the HLA type of each donor mattered for the analysis. Beyond this particular receptor, the publication reports: In both this cohort and an independent approximately 370-donor cohort, the cumulative frequency of public TCR beta family members distinguished carriers of CMV infection plus the relevant HLA type. The ex vivo response was dominated by HLA-C-restricted CMV-specific TCR beta clonotypes, which also provided the single most frequent clonotype in two of eight donors.

The instrument was an Illumina HiSeq 1500. TCRdb took the public reads, trimmed them with fastp at Q25, ran MiXCR for clone calling and kept in-frame beta chains. When rows share a CDR3 protein, they turn into one entry using the most common DNA and genes. The sample profile shows approximately 500,000 distinct CDR3 sequences; around 10% of them were found once. The leading ten clones occupy roughly 10% of the sample. The CDR3 sequence holds 15 residues, the cysteine and phenylalanine included. Only CDR3 DNA is held: 45 bases, read in frame from base 1. V loses 2 bases at its end and J loses 3 bases; junction bases beyond the gene matches: 2. CDR1 and CDR2 are drawn from the germline V gene: MRHNA, SNTAGT.

The origin of this receptor is a human donor in good health (CMV status not recorded). Some clones in this sample may be carry-over from other donors' samples. Sequencing input: PBMCs. The chain couples TRBV6-4 to TRBJ2-3; 10 bases in the junction line up with TRBD1. The nucleotide sequence reads as follows: TGTGCCAGCAGTGACGGGGGACAGGGGACAGATACGCAGTATTTT. This is translated as CASSDGGQGTDTQYF.